The 9 T cell receptor beta chains presented below share a single source sample, sequenced in a study of radiation and T cells in renal cell carcinoma. Data came from immunoSEQ multiplex PCR; TCRdb stores just in-frame clones and leaves some out. The table includes roughly 140,000 clones, 80% to 90% detected once. The time point: blood 2 weeks post-SBRT. Indicated treatment: 15 Gy SBRT to primary tumor, nephrectomy 4 weeks later. The source was blood, collected from a patient whose treatment included radiotherapy and nephrectomy. The receptor set was obtained from a woman aged 50 to 65 with renal cell carcinoma.

This rearrangement joins TRBV6-1 to TRBJ2-2; D is uncertain. The CDR3 spans 13 residues. Trimming removed 8 bases at V and 6 bases at J, with 13 bases between. Germline CDR1 is MNHNS and CDR2 is SASEGT. The CDR3 protein is CASRVTVAGELFF. DNA for the CDR3: TGTGCCAGCCGAGTAACGGTCGCCGGGGAGCTGTTTTTT.

This chain joins TRBV18 and TRBJ2-3; maybe TRBD1 (5 bases). Germline loops: CDR1 KGHSH, CDR2 LQKENI. The V end was cut by 4 bases, the J end by 2 bases, with 13 bases between. The CDR3 sequence is 15 residues long. The CDR3 DNA follows: TGTGCCAGCTCACAAGTTGTAGGGGACACAGATACGCAGTATTTT. It encodes CASSQVVGDTDTQYF. Drawing the rest from reference TRBV18 and TRBJ2-3, the complete variable domain is NAGVMQNPRHLVRRRGQEARLRCSPMKGHSHVYWYRQLPEEGLKFMVYLQKENIIDESGMPKERFSAEFPKEGPSILRIQQVVRGDSAAYFCASSQVVGDTDTQYFGPGTRLTVL.

V gene TRBV6-5 combines with J gene TRBJ2-3; 8 bases line up with TRBD1. The CDR3 totals 16 residues. J was trimmed by 11 bases and V by 0 bases; bases with no gene match: 13. Per germline, CDR1 MNHEY and CDR2 SVGAGI. The CDR3 loop reads CASSYSPQGAQIKQYF. DNA for the CDR3: TGTGCCAGCAGTTACTCACCGCAGGGGGCGCAAATAAAGCAGTATTTT.

The gene calls are TRBV5-4 and TRBJ2-2; 8 nucleotides match TRBD1. V gave up 8 bases and J gave up 3 bases; unmatched junction bases: 6. Germline-derived CDR1 and CDR2 are SGHNT and YYREEE (reference sequence). The CDR3 totals 14 residues. CDR3: CASSTGVDTGELFF. Here the CDR3 DNA reads TGTGCCAGTTCGACAGGGGTGGACACCGGGGAGCTGTTTTTT.

The chain carries TRBV25-1 and TRBJ1-1; 7 positions match TRBD1. Germline values: CDR1 MGHDK, CDR2 SYGVNS. After removal of 1 base from V and 5 bases from J, the junction contained 10 bases not matched to a gene. This CDR3 region has 16 residues. The DNA of the CDR3 is TGTGCCAGCAGTGAATTTTCGTCAGGGGGGTTTACTGAAGCTTTCTTT. Protein: CASSEFSSGGFTEAFF.

The V gene is TRBV14, the J gene TRBJ2-3; no clear D gene. Germline assignment: CDR1 SGHDN and CDR2 FVKESK. Trimming shortened V by 0 bases and J by 2 bases, and 9 bases separated the two germline ends. This CDR3 spans 15 amino acids. CDR3: CASSQDRINTDTQYF. CDR3 nucleotides: TGTGCCAGCAGCCAAGACAGAATTAACACAGATACGCAGTATTTT.

The chain links TRBV6-6 to TRBJ2-3; tentatively, D is TRBD1 or TRBD2 (5 bases each). V was shortened by 7 bases and J by 1 base, with 9 bases between the two germline ends. The CDR3 is 13 amino acids. CDR1 is MNHNY, CDR2 SVGAGI, per germline (reference sequence). CDR3 bases: TGTGCCAGCAAGTTGGGGGGCACAGATACGCAGTATTTT. Translation gives CASKLGGTDTQYF.

CDR3 in DNA: TGCAGCGTTGAAGATCTTGGGCCATCCGGGGAGCTGTTTTTT. It codes for CSVEDLGPSGELFF. The chain recombines TRBV29-1 with TRBJ2-2; D uncertain. CDR3 length: 14 amino acids. CDR1 and CDR2 from the germline V gene are SQVTM and ANQGSEA. V shed 0 bases and J shed 6 bases, with 11 bases lying between them.

CDR3 DNA: TGTGCCAGCAGTGACTCCTGGCCTACCTACAATGAGCAGTTCTTC. Its protein is CASSDSWPTYNEQFF. This chain links TRBV6-4 with TRBJ2-1, with D unresolved. CDR1 and CDR2 (germline): MRHNA, SNTAGT. V was trimmed by 0 bases and J by 2 bases, leaving 8 bases between them. This CDR3 has 15 residues.